A single TCR beta chain is shown here with its context. Its antigen is as yet unknown. Profiled with immunoSEQ multiplex PCR; TCRdb holds only in-frame clones, not every one. The sample has fewer than 6,500 clones; roughly 90% are singletons. The germline V and J ends were trimmed by 0 bases and 8 bases, with 13 bases remaining between them. Germline V gene sequence: CDR1 SGHDN, CDR2 FVKESK. The CDR3 has 14 residues. The record originates from a study of T cell repertoires in ileal Crohn's disease. For the study at large: Patients had a median roughly 8-year disease duration, and approximately 36% were active smokers.

Overall study findings and caveats: Clonality above 26.8% at surgery always came with endoscopic recurrence. Sorted CD8 T cells held more high-frequency clones than CD4.

Lamina propria lymphocytes from surgical specimens were isolated on a density gradient before sorting. This chain links TRBV14 with TRBJ1-2, with a possible D match to TRBD1 (6 bases). Sequenced input: CD4+ T cells from ileum. This sequence was found in an adult with Crohn's disease. Some clones in this sample may be carry-over from other donors' samples. The CDR3: CASSQDSWGQGYTF. The DNA of the CDR3 is TGTGCCAGCAGCCAAGATTCCTGGGGGCAGGGCTACACCTTC. The whole variable domain, remainder taken from reference TRBV14 and TRBJ1-2, is EAGVTQFPSHSVIEKGQTVTLRCDPISGHDNLYWYRRVMGKEIKFLLHFVKESKQDESGMPNNRFLAERTGGTYSTLKVQPAELEDSGVYFCASSQDSWGQGYTFGSGTRLTVV.